These T cell receptor beta chains were read from a single sample in a study of blood T cell repertoires in COVID-19. Measured with immunoSEQ multiplex PCR; TCRdb has only the in-frame clones, and not every one. The repertoire holds almost 500,000 clones, 75% to 90% seen once, with approximately 8.3% in the top ten. The sample consisted of PBMCs or T cells enriched from blood (not recorded which). Source of these receptors: a woman aged 60-75 years who had recovered from COVID-19. The CDR3 runs from the conserved cysteine through the conserved F or W. A D gene is named only where the DNA matches it firmly. Expanded clones get a size class; other rows say once, few or many, or leave the size out.

cdr3_nt cdr3_aa j_call clone_size cdr3_length v_call d_call
TGTGCCAGTAGTAGGTCCAGGGGAGACTACAATGAGCAGTTCTTC CASSRSRGDYNEQFF TRBJ2-1 NA 15 TRBV19 NA
TGCGCCAGCAGCCAAGAACCCCTGAGGAGCACCTCCTATAATTCACCCCTCCACTTT CASSQEPLRSTSYNSPLHF TRBJ1-6 NA 19 TRBV4-1 NA
TGCGCCAGCGGGCGGACTAGCGTTAGCACAGATACGCAGTATTTT CASGRTSVSTDTQYF TRBJ2-3 NA 15 TRBV5-1 TRBD2
TGTGCCAGCAGCCAAGTAGCGGGTACGCAAGAGACCCAGTACTTC CASSQVAGTQETQYF TRBJ2-5 NA 15 TRBV4-2 TRBD2
TGCGCCAGCAGTTATACAGGGGTCGATGAGCAGTTCTTC CASSYTGVDEQFF TRBJ2-1 NA 13 TRBV5-1 TRBD1
TGTGCCAGTAGTATAGGACTAGCGGGGACCGGGGAGCTGTTTTTT CASSIGLAGTGELFF TRBJ2-2 NA 15 TRBV19 TRBD2
TGTGCCAGCAGCTTAATGGCGGGGGACACAGATACGCAGTATTTT CASSLMAGDTDTQYF TRBJ2-3 NA 15 TRBV7-9 TRBD2
TGTGCCAGTACCCCGCGGGGCTTGTGGGGAAACACCATATATTTT CASTPRGLWGNTIYF TRBJ1-3 NA 15 TRBV19 NA
TGCGCCAGCAGCCGGAGGACTACAGATACGCAGTATTTT CASSRRTTDTQYF TRBJ2-3 NA 13 TRBV5-1 NA
TGTGCCACCAGTGACTCCCGACAGGTTTGGCCCCAGCATTTT CATSDSRQVWPQHF TRBJ1-5 once 14 TRBV24-1 NA
TGCGCCAGCAGCTTGTGGGCTGGGTCGACTGAAGCTTTCTTT CASSLWAGSTEAFF TRBJ1-1 NA 14 TRBV5-1 NA
TGTGCCAGCAGCTGGAGACCGGGCTATGGCTACACCTTC CASSWRPGYGYTF TRBJ1-2 NA 13 TRBV27 NA
TGTGCCAGCAGCACCGACAGGGGGCGAGCTTTCTTT CASSTDRGRAFF TRBJ1-1 NA 12 TRBV27 TRBD1
TGCGCCAGCAGCCAGTCGACAGGGGGCGAGTTGGTTGGGAAAAACATTCAGTACTTC CASSQSTGGELVGKNIQYF TRBJ2-4 NA 19 TRBV4-1 TRBD1
TGTGCCAGCAGTTTACAGGGTGGCTACACCTTC CASSLQGGYTF TRBJ1-2 NA 11 TRBV28 NA
TGTGCCAGCAGTTTTGGGGACAGGGAAACCTACGAGCAGTACTTC CASSFGDRETYEQYF TRBJ2-7 NA 15 TRBV28 TRBD1
TGTGCCAGCAGCATAACAGGGGGCGACGAGCAGTACTTC CASSITGGDEQYF TRBJ2-7 NA 13 TRBV7-6 TRBD1
TGTGCCAGCAGCCATGCAGGGTCCTTTACTGAAGCTTTCTTT CASSHAGSFTEAFF TRBJ1-1 NA 14 TRBV3-1/TRBV3-2 NA
TGTGCCTGGAGTCGGACAGCCCTGAACACCGGGGAGCTGTTTTTT CAWSRTALNTGELFF TRBJ2-2 NA 15 TRBV30 NA
TGTGCCAGCAGTTACCGGGACCGGGACAGCCCCACCGAAATATATTTT CASSYRDRDSPTEIYF TRBJ1-3 NA 16 TRBV6-5 TRBD1
TGTGCCACCAGCAGAGATGTGTACAGCGGCAACTACGAGCAGTACTTC CATSRDVYSGNYEQYF TRBJ2-7 NA 16 TRBV15 NA
TGTGCCAGCCGCCAAGGGACAGAAACTGGAAACACCATATATTTT CASRQGTETGNTIYF TRBJ1-3 NA 15 TRBV2 TRBD1
TGTGCCAGCAGCAGGGAGGTCGGGACCCAGTACTTC CASSREVGTQYF TRBJ2-5 few 12 TRBV28 NA